The 32 T cell receptor beta chains below all came from one sample that was sequenced in a study of CXCR3-negative and CXCR3-positive naive CD8 T cells. Broader study findings: Relative to CXCR3-negative naive cells, CXCR3-positive naive cells had more hydrophobic TRB CDR3s.

It was by 5' RACE with UMI labels that the TRB cDNA libraries were prepared. TCRdb reprocessed the 5' RACE reads; each CDR3 protein has one entry and no DNA is given. The table counts 150,000 to 160,000 distinct CDR3 sequences; nearly 0.5% lies in the top ten. These receptors have no known antigen. Sequencing input: naive CXCR3+ CD8+ T cells from blood. Subset of the sample: CD45RO-CCR7+CD27+CD95- naive CD8+ T cells expressing CXCR3 (TNR3+). Source of these receptors: a human donor in good health. Some clones in this sample may be carry-over from other donors' samples.

The chain links TRBV28 to TRBJ1-3; TCRdb's D call, TRBD1, is unchecked because there is no DNA. The CDR3 consists of 17 residues. Per germline, CDR1 MDHEN and CDR2 SYDVKM. The CDR3 here is CASSDPWTGTSRNTIYF.

The chain couples TRBV28 to TRBJ2-2; TCRdb gives TRBD2 as the D gene, but with no DNA this cannot be confirmed. From germline, CDR1 is MDHEN and CDR2 SYDVKM. The CDR3 consists of 17 residues. This CDR3 reads CASSLPDSGSNTGELFF.

This sequence joins TRBV5-6 and TRBJ2-1; TCRdb's D call, TRBD2, is unchecked because there is no DNA. Per germline, CDR1 SGHDT and CDR2 YYEEEE. CDR3 length: 16 amino acids. CDR3 in amino acids: CASSLAPEGVVNEQFF.

V usage is TRBV20-1 and J usage is TRBJ2-5; TCRdb selects TRBD1, and the lack of DNA leaves this call unchecked. Germline values: CDR1 DFQATT, CDR2 SNEGSKA (reference sequence). The length of the CDR3 is 14 residues. Here the CDR3 reads CSASEGAFKETQYF.

This chain uses TRBV7-6 with TRBJ2-1; TCRdb indicates TRBD1, and absent DNA this call remains unverified. CDR3 length: 15 amino acids. The V gene's germline CDR1 is SGHVS and CDR2 FNYEAQ. CDR3 residues: CASSLSGGAKNEQFF.

The chain links TRBV11-2 to TRBJ2-1; TCRdb designates TRBD2, a call that cannot be tested without DNA. Looked up from germline, CDR1 is SGHAT and CDR2 is FQNNGV. The CDR3 covers 15 residues. CDR3 residues: CASSAGTGGSNEQFF.

This chain connects TRBV7-8 to TRBJ2-2; the TCRdb call, TRBD2, lacks DNA for checking. Per the germline V gene, CDR1 is SGHVS and CDR2 is FQNEAQ. CDR3 length: 16 residues. The CDR3 loop is CASSYQLGPSTGELFF.

The V call is TRBV5-1, the J call TRBJ2-7; the TCRdb call, TRBD2, lacks DNA for checking. Germline CDR1 reads SGHRS; CDR2 reads YFSETQ. The CDR3 is 18 amino acids. This CDR3 reads CASSFYWTSGGSSYEQYF.

This chain links TRBV14 with TRBJ2-5; the D call of TRBD1 rests on TCRdb alone, since no DNA is present to check it. CDR3 length: 14 residues. Germline CDR1 and CDR2: SGHDN and FVKESK. CDR3 sequence reads: CASSPPLGVQTQYF.

The chain carries TRBV7-9 and TRBJ2-1; the D call from TCRdb, TRBD2, cannot be confirmed without DNA. The germline CDR1 and CDR2 sequences are SEHNR and FQNEAQ (reference sequence). The CDR3 length is 16 residues. The CDR3 loop is CASSLPLAGVSNEQFF.

V and J are TRBV20-1 and TRBJ1-5. CDR3 length: 12 residues. Germline CDR1 reads DFQATT; CDR2 reads SNEGSKA (reference sequence). CDR3 region: CSAREINQPQHF.

This chain connects TRBV28 to TRBJ2-7. The CDR3 is made up of 11 amino acids. Germline CDR1 and CDR2: MDHEN and SYDVKM. This CDR3 is CASRSFGEQYF.

V and J are TRBV5-1 and TRBJ2-2; TCRdb picks TRBD1, but there is no DNA to check that call. CDR1 and CDR2 (germline): SGHRS, YFSETQ. This CDR3 has 15 residues. This chain's CDR3 is CASSSGQGGTGELFF.

This chain connects TRBV14 to TRBJ1-5. The germline V gene has CDR1 SGHDN and CDR2 FVKESK. The CDR3 totals 13 residues. This CDR3 is CASSQNTDGLGHF.

V gene TRBV7-9 combines with J gene TRBJ1-5. Germline V gives CDR1 SEHNR, CDR2 FQNEAQ (reference sequence). The CDR3 runs 15 residues. The CDR3 sequence: CASSLEGISNQPQHF.

The J gene is TRBJ1-3, the V gene TRBV29-1; TCRdb designates TRBD1, a call that cannot be tested without DNA. The V gene's germline CDR1 is SQVTM and CDR2 ANQGSEA. This CDR3 has 12 amino acids. The chain's CDR3 is CSAQGDGNTIYF.

The rearrangement joins TRBV15 to TRBJ1-4; TCRdb indicates TRBD1, and absent DNA this call remains unverified. The CDR3 length is 15 residues. Germline CDR1 LNHNV, CDR2 YYDKDF (reference sequence). The CDR3 here is CATSPHRDGNEKLFF.

This chain connects TRBV5-5 to TRBJ1-2; no DNA is available, so the TRBD1 call from TCRdb remains unchecked. CDR1 is SGHKS and CDR2 is YYEKEE in the germline V gene (reference sequence). The CDR3 length is 14 residues. CDR3 region: CASAPPFRDYGYTF.

CDR3 protein: CASKREPHRGNEQFF. The chain recombines TRBV5-1 with TRBJ2-1; as DNA is missing, the TRBD1 call by TCRdb cannot be tested. CDR1 is SGHRS, CDR2 YFSETQ, per germline. The CDR3 consists of 15 residues.

J is TRBJ1-5 and V is TRBV12-3 or TRBV12-4; TCRdb proposes TRBD1, but this gene call is untestable without DNA. CDR3 size: 15 residues. CDR3 sequence reads: CASSKLVGENQPQHF.

This chain links TRBV7-9 with TRBJ2-7. The CDR3 has 15 amino acids. The germline gives CDR1 SEHNR, CDR2 FQNEAQ (reference sequence). CDR3 sequence: CASSLGLGSDYEQYF.

The rearrangement uses TRBV12-3 or TRBV12-4 and TRBJ2-1; the TCRdb D gene call, TRBD2, has no DNA to confirm it. The CDR3 runs to 14 residues. CDR3 region: CASTLRLAGDEQFF.

The chain carries TRBV29-1 and TRBJ1-2. The length of the CDR3 is 13 residues. Germline assignment: CDR1 SQVTM and CDR2 ANQGSEA. The CDR3 loop is CSVEGGLSYGYTF.

This chain uses TRBV5-1 with TRBJ2-3; TCRdb calls TRBD1, which cannot be checked without DNA. The germline gives CDR1 SGHRS, CDR2 YFSETQ. The CDR3 is 17 amino acids. The CDR3 sequence: CASSLAGTGSSTDTQYF.

The gene calls are TRBV29-1 and TRBJ2-7. CDR1 SQVTM and CDR2 ANQGSEA come from the germline V gene. The CDR3 consists of 12 residues. CDR3 loop: CSGGDSTYEQYF.

The chain combines TRBV12-3 or TRBV12-4 with TRBJ1-2; TCRdb's D gene call, TRBD1, goes unchecked for lack of DNA. The CDR3 is 17 residues long. The CDR3 is CASTLQEIPTGRYGYTF.

V is TRBV20-1 and J is TRBJ2-5; absent DNA, TCRdb's TRBD1 call cannot be checked. Germline V gene data show CDR1 as DFQATT and CDR2 as SNEGSKA (reference sequence). The CDR3 length is 15 residues. CDR3 protein: CSAAVGTGGVETQYF.

V usage is TRBV7-6 and J usage is TRBJ2-7. Germline loops: CDR1 SGHVS, CDR2 FNYEAQ. The CDR3 extends over 14 amino acids. CDR3 protein: CASSTHVGDYEQYF.

The genes are TRBV20-1 and TRBJ1-1; absent DNA, TCRdb's TRBD1 call cannot be checked. Germline CDR1 is DFQATT and CDR2 is SNEGSKA (reference sequence). This CDR3 spans 13 amino acids. CDR3 amino acids: CSAPRPQEAEAFF.

The gene calls are TRBV15 and TRBJ2-2. This CDR3 is 14 amino acids long. The germline V gene has CDR1 LNHNV and CDR2 YYDKDF (reference sequence). The CDR3 protein is CATSEGFNTGELFF.

J is TRBJ2-7 and V is TRBV29-1. There are 12 residues in the CDR3. Germline CDR1 is SQVTM and CDR2 is ANQGSEA. The CDR3 loop is CSVTSSSYEQYF.

This rearrangement joins TRBV9 to TRBJ2-7; absent DNA, TCRdb's TRBD2 call cannot be checked. Germline assignment: CDR1 SGDLS and CDR2 YYNGEE. CDR3 length equals 21 residues. Here the CDR3 reads CASSVDPLSPTLAGGRYEQYF. The full variable domain, rest sourced from reference TRBV9 and TRBJ2-7, is DSGVTQTPKHLITATGQRVTLRCSPRSGDLSVYWYQQSLDQGLQFLIQYYNGEERAKGNILERFSAQQFPDLHSELNLSSLELGDSALYFCASSVDPLSPTLAGGRYEQYFGPGTRLTVT.